This T cell receptor (beta chain) was observed in a study of beta chain features in type 1 diabetes. One heparinised draw, averaging roughly 0.12 L, was taken per donor. Each population that was sorted was more than 95% pure. For this clone: Its specificity is unknown.

What was sequenced were expressed TCRB transcripts, since all of the isolated RNA had been reverse transcribed. There were some 3.6 million reads on average in the naive, central memory and regulatory T cell samples. The data were produced by immunoSEQ multiplex PCR, yet TCRdb's version contains in-frame clones alone and is incomplete. The sample shows under 900,000 clones, roughly 16% of them seen only once. The CDR3 runs to 15 residues. The V end lost 3 bases, the J end lost 1 base, and 11 bases lay between the germline ends. The germline CDR1 and CDR2 sequences are MGHDK and SYGVNS. Study-wide results and caveats: More deletions and fewer insertions at VDJ junctions were seen in type 1 diabetes patients.

The specimen sequenced was naive CD4+ T cells from blood. This sequence was found in a young woman in good health. The chain carries TRBV25-1 and TRBJ2-3; no reliable D call. CDR3 in amino acids: CASSDRNSGTDTQYF. CDR3 nucleotide sequence: TGTGCCAGCAGTGACCGCAATTCGGGCACAGATACGCAGTATTTT. Complete variable domain (other parts from reference TRBV25-1 and TRBJ2-3): EADIYQTPRYLVIGTGKKITLECSQTMGHDKMYWYQQDPGMELHLIHYSYGVNSTEKGDLSSESTVSRIRTEHFPLTLESARPSHTSQYLCASSDRNSGTDTQYFGPGTRLTVL.